The next 7 T cell receptor beta chains were all read from a single sample in a study of PD-L1 blockade in urothelial cancer. The repertoire was sequenced with immunoSEQ multiplex PCR; TCRdb's copy has only in-frame clones and lacks some. The data show 38,000 or so clones, with roughly 80% seen just once and 13% to 15% held by the top ten. Time point defined: pretreatment peripheral blood. This material consisted of PBMCs, taken around atezolizumab (anti-PD-L1) treatment. The receptors were gathered from a man older than 75 with urothelial cancer.

V gene TRBV4-1 combines with J gene TRBJ2-3, with 8 nucleotides matching TRBD2. Trimming took 0 bases from V and 0 from J; bases not matched to a gene: 2. Germline values: CDR1 MGHRA, CDR2 YSYEKL. This CDR3 spans 16 amino acids. The CDR3 nucleotides are TGCGCCAGCAGCCAAGAGGCTAGCGGGAGCACAGATACGCAGTATTTT. The encoded protein is CASSQEASGSTDTQYF.

In its sample, this clone was seen a few times. The gene calls are TRBV21-1 and TRBJ2-3; the D call in the table, TRBD2, was not verified against the DNA. TRBV21-1 is given as a pseudogene. The CDR3 consists of 14 residues. The CDR3 here is CASSKGEAGDTQYF. The CDR3 bases are TGTGCCAGCAGCAAAGGGGAGGCGGGAGATACGCAGTATTTT.

This sequence joins TRBV5-1 and TRBJ2-5, with 8 bases aligning to TRBD2. CDR1 is SGHRS, CDR2 YFSETQ, per germline. The CDR3 covers 15 residues. J gave up 5 bases and V 2 bases, and 8 bases lay outside the gene matches. CDR3 amino acids: CASSFGRGDMETQYF. The DNA for the CDR3 is TGCGCCAGCAGCTTTGGGCGGGGGGACATGGAGACCCAGTACTTC. Based on the CDR3 plus reference TRBV5-1 and TRBJ2-5, the full variable domain is KAGVTQTPRYLIKTRGQQVTLSCSPISGHRSVSWYQQTPGQGLQFLFEYFSETQRNKGNFPGRFSGRQFSNSRSEMNVSTLELGDSALYLCASSFGRGDMETQYFGPGTRLLVL.

The V call is TRBV30, the J call TRBJ2-7; no clear D gene. The V gene's germline CDR1 is GTSNPN and CDR2 SVGIG (reference sequence). Trimming removed 0 bases at V and 2 bases at J, with 8 bases between. CDR3 length equals 13 residues. The DNA for the CDR3 is TGTGCCTGGAGTGTCACCCGGGCCTACGAGCAGTACTTC. Translated: CAWSVTRAYEQYF.

V is TRBV9 and J is TRBJ2-7; D possibly corresponds to TRBD2 (5 bases). The CDR3 is made up of 16 amino acids. The germline V and J ends were trimmed by 0 bases and 6 bases, with 19 bases remaining between them. Germline CDR1 and CDR2: SGDLS and YYNGEE. Here the CDR3 DNA reads TGTGCCAGCAGCGTAGGGGCGCTAGCTTCGTCGGTCGAGCAGTACTTC. This sequence encodes CASSVGALASSVEQYF.

J is TRBJ1-2 and V is TRBV7-2, with D possibly being TRBD1 (5 bases). This CDR3 is 14 amino acids long. Germline V CDR1 and CDR2: SGHTA, FQGNSA. The V gene lost 2 bases and the J gene lost 5 bases, with 12 bases spanning the gap. The CDR3 sequence is CASSLYPGSYGYTF. The CDR3 DNA is TGTGCCAGCAGCTTATACCCAGGGTCATATGGCTACACCTTC.

The chain links TRBV28 to TRBJ1-5; perhaps TRBD1 as D (5 bases). The V and J ends lost 4 bases and 3 bases respectively, with 13 bases between them. The CDR3 has 15 residues. CDR1 MDHEN and CDR2 SYDVKM come from the germline V gene. In DNA, the CDR3 is TGTGCCAGCAGTTCGTCAGCCAGGGCCAATCAGCCCCAGCATTTT. It specifies CASSSSARANQPQHF.